This record concerns one TCR beta chain sequence. The data stem from a study of blood T cell repertoires in COVID-19. Profiled with immunoSEQ multiplex PCR; TCRdb holds only in-frame clones, not every one. The sample has approximately 150,000 clones; 84% are singletons. The V gene end was trimmed by 7 bases and the J gene end by 7 bases; junction bases not matched to a gene: 5. The CDR3 has 15 amino acids. Germline loops: CDR1 ENHRY, CDR2 SYGVKD. The sequenced material came from peripheral blood. This sequence was found in a woman in her forties or fifties in a cohort sampled during active or convalescent COVID-19. V is TRBV10-3 and J is TRBJ2-1, with 15 bases fitting TRBD2. In DNA form, the CDR3 reads TGTGCCATCACCGGAGGACTAGCGGGGGGGAATGAGCAGTTCTTC. It yields the protein CAITGGLAGGNEQFF.